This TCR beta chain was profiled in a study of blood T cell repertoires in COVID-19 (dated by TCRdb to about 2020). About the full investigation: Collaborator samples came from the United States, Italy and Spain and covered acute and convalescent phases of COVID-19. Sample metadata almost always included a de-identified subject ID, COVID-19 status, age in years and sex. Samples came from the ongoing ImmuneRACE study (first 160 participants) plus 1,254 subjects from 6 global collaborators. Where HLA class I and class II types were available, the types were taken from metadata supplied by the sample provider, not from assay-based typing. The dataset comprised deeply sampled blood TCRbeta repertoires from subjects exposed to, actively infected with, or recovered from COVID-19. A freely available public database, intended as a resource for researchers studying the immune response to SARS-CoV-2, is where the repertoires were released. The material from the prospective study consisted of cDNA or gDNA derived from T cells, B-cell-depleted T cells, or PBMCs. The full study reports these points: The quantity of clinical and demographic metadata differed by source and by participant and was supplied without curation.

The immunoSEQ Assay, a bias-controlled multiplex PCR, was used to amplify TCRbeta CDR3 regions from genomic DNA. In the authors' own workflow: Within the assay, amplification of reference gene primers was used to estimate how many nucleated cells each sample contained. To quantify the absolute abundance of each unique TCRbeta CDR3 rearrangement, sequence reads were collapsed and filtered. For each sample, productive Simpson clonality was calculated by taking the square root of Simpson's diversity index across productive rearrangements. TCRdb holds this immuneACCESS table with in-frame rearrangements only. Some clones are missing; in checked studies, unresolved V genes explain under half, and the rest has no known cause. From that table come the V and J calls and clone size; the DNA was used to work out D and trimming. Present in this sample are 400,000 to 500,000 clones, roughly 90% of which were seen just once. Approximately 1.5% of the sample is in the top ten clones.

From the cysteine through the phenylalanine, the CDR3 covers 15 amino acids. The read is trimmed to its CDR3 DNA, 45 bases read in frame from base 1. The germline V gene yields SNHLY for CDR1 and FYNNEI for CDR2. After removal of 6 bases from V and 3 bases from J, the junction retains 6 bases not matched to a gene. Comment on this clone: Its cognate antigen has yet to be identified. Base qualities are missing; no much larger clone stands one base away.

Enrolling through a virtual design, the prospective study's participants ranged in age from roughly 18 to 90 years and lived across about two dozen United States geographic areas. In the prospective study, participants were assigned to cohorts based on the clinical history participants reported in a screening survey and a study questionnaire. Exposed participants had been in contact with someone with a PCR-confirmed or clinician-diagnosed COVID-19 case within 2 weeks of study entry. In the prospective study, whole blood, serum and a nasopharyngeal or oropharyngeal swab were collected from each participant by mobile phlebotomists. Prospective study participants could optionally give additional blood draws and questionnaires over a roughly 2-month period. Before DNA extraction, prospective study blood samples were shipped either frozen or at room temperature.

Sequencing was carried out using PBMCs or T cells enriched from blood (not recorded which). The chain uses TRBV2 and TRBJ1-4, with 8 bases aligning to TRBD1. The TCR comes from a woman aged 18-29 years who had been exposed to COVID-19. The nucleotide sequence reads TGTGCCAGCAGGTCCCAGGGGGCTCCTAATGAAAAACTGTTTTTT. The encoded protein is CASRSQGAPNEKLFF.